Listed below are T cell receptor beta chains from one sample, sequenced in a study of blood T cell repertoires in COVID-19. Here immunoSEQ multiplex PCR was the method, and the copy in TCRdb shows in-frame clones only, minus some. The table has fewer than 55,000 clones, 65% to 85% seen once. The specimen was peripheral blood. The source is a man aged 50 to 59 with acute or convalescent COVID-19. The conserved cysteine and the conserved F or W are not part of the CDR3 here. Fields, in order: V gene, J gene, clone size, CDR3 protein. Size tells how often a clone was seen (once, few, many) or the class of an expanded clone, and some rows leave it out.

>TRBV28|TRBJ2-1|.
ASSFTGIDEQF
>TRBV28|TRBJ2-7|.
ASSPGTEPYEQY
>TRBV3-1/TRBV3-2|TRBJ2-7|.
ASSQITGTGGRNEQY
>TRBV24-1|TRBJ1-5|.
ATSETQGQPQH
>TRBV19|TRBJ1-5|.
ASSISGIPNQPQH
>TRBV5-8|TRBJ1-5|.
ASSPTTDSNQPQH
>TRBV10-3|TRBJ1-1|.
AISGQLMGLNTEAF
>TRBV5-1|TRBJ1-6|.
ASSLGVEVKSPLH
>TRBV19|TRBJ1-4|.
ASSISTATNEKLF
>TRBV5-1|TRBJ1-2|few
ASSLEPGHSYGYT
>TRBV6-5|TRBJ1-2|.
ASSYSTGGRGYT
>TRBV5-4|TRBJ2-3|.
ASSPLAADTQY
>TRBV10-2|TRBJ1-6|.
ASRAGTAYNSPLH
>TRBV27|TRBJ1-6|.
ASSISGQSGSPLH
>TRBV6-5|TRBJ1-6|.
ASSYADDNSPLH
>TRBV13|TRBJ1-2|.
ASSFGTGGLRGYT
>TRBV6-5|TRBJ1-2|.
ASSLTENYGYT
>TRBV10-3|TRBJ2-7|once
AISDGSTYEQY
>TRBV13|TRBJ1-1|.
ASRKGRGGFGTEAF
>TRBV19|TRBJ2-3|.
ASSNPGWSGGFFTDTQY
>TRBV7-9|TRBJ1-2|.
ASSLEAGDYGYT
>TRBV5-1|TRBJ2-7|few
ASSFRENSYEQY
>TRBV2|TRBJ1-2|.
ASMRTGVGYGYT
>TRBV19|TRBJ2-1|.
ASSTGRDHNEQF
>TRBV6-5|TRBJ2-7|.
ASRTENSYEQY